This entry concerns a single TCR beta chain. This clonotype was seen a few times. It lacks a known antigen. No base quality information exists; no much larger clone differs at one position. The data were taken from a study of identical twins (dated by TCRdb to 2016 to 2018). In terms of the full investigation: To test whether fetal clonotypes persist, the study used deep sequencing on TCR alpha and beta repertoires from monozygotic twins, unrelated adults of various ages, and cord blood. To rule out contamination, replicate twin experiments were performed at different times with different library preparation protocols. What the work shows at the level of the full study, not this receptor alone: Out-of-frame TCR alpha sharing in monozygotic twins was systematically underestimated by recombination models, whereas sharing between unrelated individuals was in agreement with the recombination models. Out-of-frame TCR alpha sequences shared between twins showed an excess of low generation-probability sequences compared with coincidental sharing between unrelated individuals. In beta out-of-frame sequences, excess twin sharing was weaker, because having fewer shared sequences lowered the signal-to-noise ratio. Because the same donors could not be followed over many years, the conclusions relied on cross-sectional statistical analysis. Invariant T cells such as MAIT and iNKT could partly confound zero-insertion analyses, although diverse VJ usage argued against such confounding for most clonotypes. Abundant cord blood beta clonotypes carried fewer insertions; young adult naive repertoires showed a weaker similar trend, while memory repertoires showed none.

Library preparation was by 5' RACE. The run used an Illumina HiSeq 2000. A universal primer binding site was added through template switching, and the final cDNA carried a unique molecular identifier so that TCR cDNA molecules could be counted accurately. First-strand cDNA for TCR alpha and beta chains was synthesized from specific primers in the conserved constant-segment region. To control for contamination, each cDNA library was double barcoded with a SMART-Mk sample barcode plus Illumina barcodes. Two successive PCR steps introduced TruSeq adapter sequences along with Illumina sample barcodes. The Illumina HiSeq platform was used with custom primers to sequence TCR alpha and beta cDNA libraries. The source study handled its data this way. MiGEC processed the raw reads to extract unique molecular identifiers, while MiXCR was used to determine the CDR3 positions. For each individual, recombination models were inferred using an EM algorithm with the repgenHMM and IGoR tools. The tcR package in R was used for shared clonotype analysis, with sharing normalized by the product of cloneset sizes. Out-of-frame nonproductive sequences were analyzed to study raw recombination free of thymic and clonal selection effects. In TCRdb, the public reads were trimmed at Q25 with fastp and aligned with MiXCR, with productive beta chains retained. Rows with one shared CDR3 protein collapse into an entry with the most common genes and DNA. In this record, the V and J calls reflect TCRdb's handling and not the investigators' own analysis. For this sample the table gives approximately 230,000 distinct CDR3 sequences, of which 5.5% to 7.5% were detected only once. Clones ranked in the top ten supply about 14% of the sample.

From cysteine to phenylalanine, the CDR3 is 14 amino acids long. The sequence is cut down to CDR3 DNA, 42 bases in frame from base 1. CDR1 and CDR2 are drawn from the germline V gene (reference sequence): MNHEY, SMNVEV. Relative to germline, V is 5 bases shorter and J is 5 bases shorter, with 15 bases between their ends. All donors were healthy Caucasians. The twin cohort comprised three pairs of female monozygotic twins, all aged about 18 to 29 years. CD4+ and CD8+ T cell populations were isolated with positive isolation kits from Invitrogen. This sample was also put to use in a study of T cells expressing NK-cell markers. As the second paper documents: Three sorted T-cell subsets (CD3+CD56+NKG2C+, CD3+CD56+NKG2C- and CD3+CD56-NKG2C+) from roughly eight donors had their TCR beta-chain repertoires profiled. Seven of the eight sequenced donors were HCMV-seropositive and one was HCMV-seronegative. In several experiments an anti-gammadeltaTCR antibody was added to restrict sorting to alphabetaTCR-expressing T cells. In over five donors, the dominant CD3+CD56+NKG2C+ clonotypes were among the top 10 CD8+ clonotypes and accounted for about 1.0-7.5% of CD8+ T cells. Those dominant clonotypes were again the most abundant among CD3+CD56-NKG2C+ cells in a handful of donors, at about 25-65%. It remained unclear whether the expanded NKG2C-expressing T cell clones were specific for HCMV antigens. Randomly selected healthy volunteers, three men and five women, were used as the eight sequenced donors. HCMV serostatus was determined by detecting HCMV-specific IgG in serum with a commercial ELISA kit. Reads were demultiplexed and grouped by UMI with MIGEC, and clonotypes were assembled and quantified with MiTCR. To exclude erroneous sequences, only TCR cDNA sequences supported by at least two reads were retained. Downstream repertoire analysis used the tcR package, and clonotypes were matched across fractions by CDR3 nucleotide sequence plus V segment. Antigen specificity was annotated against VDJdb with VDJmatch, allowing one amino acid substitution in CDR3.

The source is a woman under 30 in good health. Rearrangement joined TRBV27 to TRBJ1-1, and TRBD1 may be the D gene, going by 6 matching bases. Sequencing was carried out using CD8+ T cells sorted from blood. The bases read TGTGCCAGCAGTACACAGGGAGGTTATACTGAAGCTTTCTTT. Translated, it gives CASSTQGGYTEAFF.